Each of the 24 T cell receptor beta chains below was sequenced from the same sample in a study of cytomegalovirus exposure and HLA in healthy donors. Primers for the PCR totalled 60 Vbeta and 13 Jbeta. The data were produced by immunoSEQ multiplex PCR, yet TCRdb's version contains in-frame clones alone and is incomplete. The repertoire holds under 150,000 clones, with 80% to 85% as singletons. The sample comprised PBMCs. Receptors originate from a woman younger than 45 in good health and CMV-seronegative.

This clone was counted between two and nine times. This sequence joins TRBV6-5 and TRBJ2-7; a weak D match, TRBD1 (6 bases). This CDR3 is 13 amino acids long. Trimming stripped 4 bases from V and 3 bases from J, with 10 bases between. Germline V gives CDR1 MNHEY, CDR2 SVGAGI. This chain's CDR3 is CASSFGQSYEQYF. The CDR3 DNA reads as TGTGCCAGCAGTTTCGGACAGAGCTACGAGCAGTACTTC.

This clone was counted a single time. V and J are TRBV14 and TRBJ1-2, with unresolved D. V dropped 0 bases and J dropped 10 bases, with 9 bases sitting between them. This CDR3 contains 12 residues. The V gene's germline CDR1 is SGHDN and CDR2 FVKESK. For the CDR3, the DNA is TGTGCCAGCAGCCAAGACACCGGGAACTACACCTTC. As protein: CASSQDTGNYTF.

This chain connects TRBV7-2 to TRBJ1-5; D is possibly TRBD1 (5 bases). V shed 5 bases and J shed 4 bases, with 9 bases lying between them. The CDR3 is 13 amino acids. Germline-derived CDR1 and CDR2 are SGHTA and FQGNSA. CDR3 DNA sequence: TGTGCCAGCAGCCGGGACTGGAATCAGCCCCAGCATTTT. Its translation is CASSRDWNQPQHF.

The V call is TRBV28, the J call TRBJ2-3; TRBD2 matches at 8 bases. The V segment lost 7 bases and the J segment 2 bases; nucleotides outside the gene matches: 2. Germline CDR1 reads MDHEN; CDR2 reads SYDVKM. The CDR3 covers 13 residues. In DNA, the CDR3 is TGTGCCAGCACGACTAGCGCCACAGATACGCAGTATTTT. Residues: CASTTSATDTQYF.

This clone was counted once. The gene calls are TRBV6-6 and TRBJ2-3; 11 nucleotides line up with TRBD2. This CDR3 has 15 amino acids. J gave up 5 bases and V 6 bases, and 7 bases lay outside the gene matches. The germline CDR1 and CDR2 sequences are MNHNY and SVGAGI (reference sequence). CDR3 DNA sequence: TGTGCCAGCAGCGGACTAGCGGGCACCGTAGATACGCAGTATTTT. Protein product: CASSGLAGTVDTQYF.

The rearrangement links TRBV18 to TRBJ2-5; 8 bases fit TRBD1. This CDR3 has 15 residues. Looked up from germline, CDR1 is KGHSH and CDR2 is LQKENI. V shed 3 bases and J 4 bases; nucleotides not matched to a gene: 7. CDR3 in amino acids: CASSPQDRVGETQYF. Written as DNA, the CDR3 is TGTGCCAGCTCACCCCAGGACAGGGTAGGAGAGACCCAGTACTTC.

The rearrangement joins TRBV5-1 to TRBJ1-1; D remains unclear. V lost 2 bases, J lost 4 bases, and 6 bases lay in between. Germline V lookup: CDR1 SGHRS, CDR2 YFSETQ. The CDR3 is 12 residues long. In DNA, the CDR3 is TGCGCCAGCAGCTTCCCGGGCACTGAAGCTTTCTTT. Residues: CASSFPGTEAFF.

The genes are TRBV28 and TRBJ2-7; D ambiguous. Deletions cut 3 bases from V and 0 bases from J, with 6 bases between. The germline V gene encodes CDR1 MDHEN and CDR2 SYDVKM. CDR3 length equals 13 residues. In nucleotides, the CDR3 is TGTGCCAGCAGTTTGGCTCCCTCCTACGAGCAGTACTTC. Amino acid sequence: CASSLAPSYEQYF.

This clone has only one observation. This chain connects TRBV5-1 to TRBJ2-2; TRBD1 matches at 9 bases. Losses at the gene ends were 6 bases for V and 3 bases for J; bases not matched to a gene: 6. The CDR3 has 15 residues. The germline CDR1 and CDR2 sequences are SGHRS and YFSETQ. The CDR3 DNA is TGCGCCAGCACCCCGGGACAGGGTTACACCGGGGAGCTGTTTTTT. This translates into CASTPGQGYTGELFF.

In regard to this clone: Sequence at one end of the junction differs from germline and may be a read error. The V call is TRBV7-9, the J call TRBJ1-1; D is unresolved. The CDR3 totals 14 residues. CDR1 is SEHNR, CDR2 FQNEAQ, per germline (reference sequence). The CDR3 spells CSSSSRRGETEAFF. The CDR3 coding sequence is TGTTCCAGCAGCTCCCGGCGAGGAGAAACTGAAGCTTTCTTT.

J is TRBJ2-7 and V is TRBV10-2, with D possibly matching TRBD1 (6 bases). CDR1 WSHSY and CDR2 SAAADI come from the germline V gene. The CDR3 length is 16 residues. V lost 5 bases, J lost 5 bases, and 22 bases lay in between. DNA for the CDR3: TGCGCCAGCAGTTCCTTCGGAAGGGGGATAATGAACGAGCAGTACTTC. Amino acids: CASSSFGRGIMNEQYF.

The CDR3 sequence is CASTSGGYPGEQYF. The CDR3 region has the DNA TGTGCCAGCACCTCCGGGGGGTACCCGGGAGAGCAGTACTTC. The V call is TRBV27, the J call TRBJ2-7; 7 bases align to TRBD2. J was trimmed by 7 bases and V by 7 bases; bases with no gene match: 13. The length of the CDR3 is 14 residues. The germline gives CDR1 MNHEY, CDR2 SMNVEV (reference sequence).

V gene TRBV7-9 combines with J gene TRBJ1-5; TRBD1 might be the D (5 bases). Per germline, CDR1 SEHNR and CDR2 FQNEAQ (reference sequence). V was shortened by 1 base and J by 4 bases, with 14 bases between the two germline ends. The length of the CDR3 is 16 residues. CDR3 residues: CASSLDTATVNQPQHF. The CDR3 bases are TGTGCCAGCAGCTTAGATACGGCGACAGTAAATCAGCCCCAGCATTTT.

The rearrangement links TRBV15 to TRBJ1-4; perhaps TRBD1 as D (5 bases). The ends were cut back, 0 bases at V and 0 bases at J, with 8 bases in the middle. Per the germline V gene, CDR1 is LNHNV and CDR2 is YYDKDF (reference sequence). This CDR3 has 16 residues. The CDR3 loop reads CATSRDQGATNEKLFF. CDR3 in DNA: TGTGCCACCAGCAGAGATCAAGGGGCAACTAATGAAAAACTGTTTTTT.

The gene calls are TRBV27 and TRBJ2-7; TRBD1 matches at 8 bases. CDR3 length: 16 residues. V lost 6 bases to trimming and J lost 0 bases; unmatched junction nucleotides: 10. Germline-derived CDR1 and CDR2 are MNHEY and SMNVEV (reference sequence). The CDR3 loop reads CASSPGQVFSSYEQYF. The CDR3 DNA follows: TGTGCCAGCAGCCCGGGACAGGTCTTCTCCTCCTACGAGCAGTACTTC.

The gene calls are TRBV4-1 and TRBJ2-7; TRBD2 matches 11 bases. The germline V gene encodes CDR1 MGHRA and CDR2 YSYEKL. The CDR3 has 17 amino acids. V trimming: 2 bases; J trimming: 3 bases; junction bases outside the gene matches: 9. In DNA, the CDR3 is TGCGCCAGCAGCCAATTCTATGGGACTAGCGGTAACTACGAGCAGTACTTC. Translating it yields CASSQFYGTSGNYEQYF.

The rearrangement links TRBV2 to TRBJ2-1, with 9 bases identical to TRBD2. CDR3 length: 14 residues. From germline, CDR1 is SNHLY and CDR2 FYNNEI. The J segment lost 5 bases and the V segment lost 8 bases, leaving 7 bases of the junction unmatched. CDR3 sequence (DNA): TGTGCCAGCGTGGGGCTAGCGGGGAACAATGAGCAGTTCTTC. It specifies CASVGLAGNNEQFF.

CDR3 in DNA: TGTGCCAGCAGCGAAGACACTAGGTACGAGCAGTACTTC. It yields the protein CASSEDTRYEQYF. The genes are TRBV5-6 and TRBJ2-7, with D perhaps TRBD2 (5 bases). In germline, CDR1 is SGHDT, CDR2 YYEEEE. This CDR3 region has 13 residues. The V end lost 4 bases, the J end lost 4 bases, and 12 bases lay between the germline ends.

The CDR3 reads CASSLAREGEQYF. The CDR3 DNA sequence: TGCGCCAGCAGCTTGGCCAGGGAAGGCGAGCAGTACTTC. J is TRBJ2-7 and V is TRBV5-1, with D perhaps TRBD1 (5 bases). Trimming left V 0 bases short and J 6 bases short, with 10 bases between. Germline V gene data show CDR1 as SGHRS and CDR2 as YFSETQ. The CDR3 consists of 13 residues. Full variable domain (missing parts from reference TRBV5-1 and TRBJ2-7): KAGVTQTPRYLIKTRGQQVTLSCSPISGHRSVSWYQQTPGQGLQFLFEYFSETQRNKGNFPGRFSGRQFSNSRSEMNVSTLELGDSALYLCASSLAREGEQYFGPGTRLTVT.

V and J are TRBV6-5 and TRBJ2-1; TRBD2 might be the D (6 bases). Trimming took 7 bases from V and 4 from J, leaving 11 bases between them. The CDR3 consists of 13 residues. Germline values: CDR1 MNHEY, CDR2 SVGAGI. CDR3 in amino acids: CASTRRGYNEQFF. The CDR3 DNA is TGTGCCAGCACCCGGCGGGGTTACAATGAGCAGTTCTTC.

The rearrangement uses TRBV11-2 and TRBJ2-5; TRBD1 matches 9 bases. The V and J ends lost 4 bases and 0 bases, in that order; junction bases with no gene match: 6. Germline CDR1 reads SGHAT; CDR2 reads FQNNGV. This CDR3 comprises 16 residues. CDR3 nucleotides: TGTGCCAGCAGCTCCCGACAGGGGGGGTACCAAGAGACCCAGTACTTC. Protein: CASSSRQGGYQETQYF.

The J gene is TRBJ1-2, the V gene TRBV28, with D tentatively TRBD1 (5 bases). Germline assignment: CDR1 MDHEN and CDR2 SYDVKM. The CDR3 is made up of 15 amino acids. V lost 6 bases to trimming and J lost 7 bases, with 21 bases between them. CDR3 sequence (DNA): TGTGCCAGCAGAACTAGATCGGCGGGGGGAACTGGCTACACCTTC. It encodes CASRTRSAGGTGYTF.

The chain employs TRBV28 and TRBJ2-7; 10 bases map to TRBD1. The CDR3 consists of 15 residues. The germline V gene encodes CDR1 MDHEN and CDR2 SYDVKM. Trimming took 8 bases from V and 5 from J; bases not matched to a gene: 12. In nucleotides, the CDR3 is TGTGCCAGCTTCCGGACCGACAGGGGGCCCGACGAGCAGTACTTC. Amino acid sequence: CASFRTDRGPDEQYF.

The chain uses TRBV4-3 and TRBJ1-2, with 8 bases aligning to TRBD1. The CDR3 spans 15 residues. From germline, CDR1 is LGHNA and CDR2 YSLEER. The trim removed 0 bases at V and 5 bases at J, leaving 5 bases unmatched. Here the CDR3 DNA reads TGCGCCAGCAGCCAAGAGCCCAGGGGGCAATATGGCTACACCTTC. Protein sequence: CASSQEPRGQYGYTF.